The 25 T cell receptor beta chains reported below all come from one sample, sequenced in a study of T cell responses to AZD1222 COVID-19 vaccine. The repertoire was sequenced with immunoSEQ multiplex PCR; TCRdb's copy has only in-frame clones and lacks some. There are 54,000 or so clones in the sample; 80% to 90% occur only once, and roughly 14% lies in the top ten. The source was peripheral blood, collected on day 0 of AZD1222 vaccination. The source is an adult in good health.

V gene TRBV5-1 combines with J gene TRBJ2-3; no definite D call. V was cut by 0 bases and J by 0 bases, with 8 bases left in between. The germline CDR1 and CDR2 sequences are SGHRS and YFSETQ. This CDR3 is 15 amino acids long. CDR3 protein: CASSLDPGSTDTQYF. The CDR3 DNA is TGCGCCAGCAGCTTGGATCCGGGTAGCACAGATACGCAGTATTTT.

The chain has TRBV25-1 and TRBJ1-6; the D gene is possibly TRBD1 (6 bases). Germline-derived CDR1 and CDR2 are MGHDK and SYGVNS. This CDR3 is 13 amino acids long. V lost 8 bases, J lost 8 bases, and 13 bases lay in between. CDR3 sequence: CASRRGTDSPLHF. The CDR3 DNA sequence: TGTGCCAGCCGAAGGGGGACTGATTCACCCCTCCACTTT.

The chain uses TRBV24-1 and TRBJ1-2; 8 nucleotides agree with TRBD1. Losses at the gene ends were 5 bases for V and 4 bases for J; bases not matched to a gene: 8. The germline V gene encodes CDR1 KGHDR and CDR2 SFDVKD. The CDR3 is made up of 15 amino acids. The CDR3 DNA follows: TGTGCCACCAGTGGGGGACAGGAAAAAGGCTATGGCTACACCTTC. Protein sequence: CATSGGQEKGYGYTF.

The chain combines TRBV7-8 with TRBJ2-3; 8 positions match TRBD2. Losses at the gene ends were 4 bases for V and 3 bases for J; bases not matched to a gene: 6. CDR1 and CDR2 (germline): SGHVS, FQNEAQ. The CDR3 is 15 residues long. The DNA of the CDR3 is TGTGCCAGCAGCTCTATTAGCGGGACAACAGATACGCAGTATTTT. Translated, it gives CASSSISGTTDTQYF. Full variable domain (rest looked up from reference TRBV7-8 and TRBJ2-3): GAGVSQSPRYKVAKRGQDVALRCDPISGHVSLFWYQQALGQGPEFLTYFQNEAQLDKSGLPSDRFFAERPEGSVSTLKIQRTQQEDSAVYLCASSSISGTTDTQYFGPGTRLTVL.

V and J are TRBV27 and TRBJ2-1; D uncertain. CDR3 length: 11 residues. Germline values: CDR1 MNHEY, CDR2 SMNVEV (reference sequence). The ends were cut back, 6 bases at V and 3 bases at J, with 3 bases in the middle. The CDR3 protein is CASSHYNEQFF. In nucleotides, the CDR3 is TGTGCCAGCAGCCACTACAATGAGCAGTTCTTC.

The DNA for the CDR3 is TGTGCCAGCACCAGGGTGGGAGGTAACGAGCAGTACTTC. Translating it yields CASTRVGGNEQYF. V and J are TRBV6-5 and TRBJ2-7; tentatively, D is TRBD2 (6 bases). The germline V gene encodes CDR1 MNHEY and CDR2 SVGAGI. The CDR3 runs 13 residues. The V gene lost 7 bases and the J gene lost 5 bases, with 15 bases spanning the gap.

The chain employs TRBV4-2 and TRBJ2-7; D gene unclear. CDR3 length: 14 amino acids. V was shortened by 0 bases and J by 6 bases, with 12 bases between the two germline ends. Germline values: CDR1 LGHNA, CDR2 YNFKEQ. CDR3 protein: CASSQDRSIREQYF. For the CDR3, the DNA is TGTGCCAGCAGCCAAGATAGGTCGATCCGCGAGCAGTACTTC.

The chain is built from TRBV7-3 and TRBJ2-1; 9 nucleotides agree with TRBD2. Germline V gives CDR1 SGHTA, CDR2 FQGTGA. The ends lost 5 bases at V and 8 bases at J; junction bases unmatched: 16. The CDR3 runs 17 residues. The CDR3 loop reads CASSPQGGSGSPHEQFF. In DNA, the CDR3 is TGTGCCAGCAGCCCTCAGGGGGGTAGCGGGAGCCCCCATGAGCAGTTCTTC.

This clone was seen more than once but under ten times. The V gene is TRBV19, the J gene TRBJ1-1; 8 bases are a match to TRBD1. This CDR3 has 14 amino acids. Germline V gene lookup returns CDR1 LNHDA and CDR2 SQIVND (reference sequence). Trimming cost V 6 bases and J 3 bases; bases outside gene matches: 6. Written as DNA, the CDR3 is TGTGCCAGTAGAACGGGACAGGCCTACACTGAAGCTTTCTTT. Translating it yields CASRTGQAYTEAFF.

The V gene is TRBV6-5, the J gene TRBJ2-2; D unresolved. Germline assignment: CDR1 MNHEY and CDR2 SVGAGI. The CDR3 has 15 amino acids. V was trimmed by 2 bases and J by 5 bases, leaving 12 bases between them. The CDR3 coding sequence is TGTGCCAGCAGTTACAGTAAGGGTGGGACCGGGGAGCTGTTTTTT. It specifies CASSYSKGGTGELFF.

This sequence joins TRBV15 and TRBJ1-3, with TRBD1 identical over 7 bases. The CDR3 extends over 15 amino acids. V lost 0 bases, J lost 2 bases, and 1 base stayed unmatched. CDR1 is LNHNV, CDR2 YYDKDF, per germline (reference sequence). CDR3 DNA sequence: TGTGCCACCAGCAGAGACAGGGGGACTGGAAACACCATATATTTT. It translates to CATSRDRGTGNTIYF.

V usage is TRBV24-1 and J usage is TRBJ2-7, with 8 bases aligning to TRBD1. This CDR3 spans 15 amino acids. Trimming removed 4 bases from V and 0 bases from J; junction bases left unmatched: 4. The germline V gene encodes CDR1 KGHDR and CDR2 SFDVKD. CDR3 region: CATSEGQANSYEQYF. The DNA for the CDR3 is TGTGCCACCAGTGAGGGACAGGCGAACTCCTACGAGCAGTACTTC.

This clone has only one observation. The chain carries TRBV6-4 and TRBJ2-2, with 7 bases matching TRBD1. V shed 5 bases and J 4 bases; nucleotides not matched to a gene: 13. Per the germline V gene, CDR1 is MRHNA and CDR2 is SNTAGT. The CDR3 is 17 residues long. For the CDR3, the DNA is TGTGCCAGCAGTTTAGACAGGGCCCCTGACCCCACCGGGGAGCTGTTTTTT. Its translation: CASSLDRAPDPTGELFF.

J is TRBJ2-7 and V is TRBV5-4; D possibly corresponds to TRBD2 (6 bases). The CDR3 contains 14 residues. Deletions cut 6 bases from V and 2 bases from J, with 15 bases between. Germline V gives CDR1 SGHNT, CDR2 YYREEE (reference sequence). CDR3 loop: CASTTWGVAYEQYF. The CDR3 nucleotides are TGTGCCAGCACAACTTGGGGGGTAGCCTACGAGCAGTACTTC.

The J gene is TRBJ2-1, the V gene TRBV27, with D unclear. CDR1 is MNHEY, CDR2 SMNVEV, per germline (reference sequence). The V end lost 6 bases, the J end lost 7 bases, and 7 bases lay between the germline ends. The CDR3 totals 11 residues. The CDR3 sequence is CASRSMNEQFF. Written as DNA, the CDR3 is TGTGCCAGCAGGTCGATGAATGAGCAGTTCTTC.

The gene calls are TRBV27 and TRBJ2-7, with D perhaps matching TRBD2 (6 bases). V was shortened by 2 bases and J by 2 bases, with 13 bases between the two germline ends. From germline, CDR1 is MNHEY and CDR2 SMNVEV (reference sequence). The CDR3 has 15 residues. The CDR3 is CASSLRERATYEQYF. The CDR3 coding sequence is TGTGCCAGCAGTTTACGGGAGCGGGCCACCTACGAGCAGTACTTC.

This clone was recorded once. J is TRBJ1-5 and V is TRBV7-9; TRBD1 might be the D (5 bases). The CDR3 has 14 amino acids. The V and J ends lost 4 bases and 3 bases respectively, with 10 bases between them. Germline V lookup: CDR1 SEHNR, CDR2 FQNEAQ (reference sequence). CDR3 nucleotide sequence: TGTGCCAGCAGCTCCACAGGCTCCAATCAGCCCCAGCATTTT. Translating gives CASSSTGSNQPQHF.

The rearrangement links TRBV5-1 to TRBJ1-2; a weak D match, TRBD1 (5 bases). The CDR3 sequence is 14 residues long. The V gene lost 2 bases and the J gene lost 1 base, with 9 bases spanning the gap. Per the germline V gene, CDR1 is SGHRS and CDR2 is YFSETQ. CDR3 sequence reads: CASSLGQLNYGYTF. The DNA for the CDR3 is TGCGCCAGCAGCTTAGGACAACTTAACTATGGCTACACCTTC. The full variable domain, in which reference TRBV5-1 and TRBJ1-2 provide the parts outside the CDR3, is KAGVTQTPRYLIKTRGQQVTLSCSPISGHRSVSWYQQTPGQGLQFLFEYFSETQRNKGNFPGRFSGRQFSNSRSEMNVSTLELGDSALYLCASSLGQLNYGYTFGSGTRLTVV.

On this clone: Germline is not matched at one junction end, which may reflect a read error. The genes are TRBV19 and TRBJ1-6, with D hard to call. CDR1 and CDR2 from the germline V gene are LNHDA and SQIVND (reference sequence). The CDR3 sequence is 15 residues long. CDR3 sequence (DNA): TGTGCCAGTAGTTTAGAAGGACGGGAAAATTCACCCCTCCACTTT. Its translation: CASSLEGRENSPLHF.

In DNA, the CDR3 is TGTGCCAGCAGCCAAGTTACACCCGCTCGTATGTATTTT. It encodes CASSQVTPARMYF. This chain links TRBV4-2 with TRBJ2-3, with D unresolved. Trimming shortened V by 1 base and J by 14 bases, and 16 bases separated the two germline ends. The CDR3 loop spans 13 amino acids. From germline, CDR1 is LGHNA and CDR2 YNFKEQ.

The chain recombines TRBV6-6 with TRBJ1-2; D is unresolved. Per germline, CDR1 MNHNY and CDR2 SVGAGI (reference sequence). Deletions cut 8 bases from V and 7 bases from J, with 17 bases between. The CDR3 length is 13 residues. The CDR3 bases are TGTGCCAGCGACGTTACTCCGACTGCTGGCTACACCTTC. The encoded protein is CASDVTPTAGYTF.

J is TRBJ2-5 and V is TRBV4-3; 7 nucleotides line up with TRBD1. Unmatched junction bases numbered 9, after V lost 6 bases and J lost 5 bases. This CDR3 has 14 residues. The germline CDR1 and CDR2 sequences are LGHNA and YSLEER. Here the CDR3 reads CASRQRQGAETQYF. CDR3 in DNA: TGCGCCAGCAGACAGCGACAGGGAGCGGAGACCCAGTACTTC.

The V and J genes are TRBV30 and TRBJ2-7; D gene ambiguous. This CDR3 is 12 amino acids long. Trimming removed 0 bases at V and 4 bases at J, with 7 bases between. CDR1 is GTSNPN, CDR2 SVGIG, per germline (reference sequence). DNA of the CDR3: TGTGCCTGGAGTGTATCTCGTTACGAGCAGTACTTC. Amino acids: CAWSVSRYEQYF. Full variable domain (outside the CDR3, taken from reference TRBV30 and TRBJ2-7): SQTIHQWPATLVQPVGSPLSLECTVEGTSNPNLYWYRQAAGRGLQLLFYSVGIGQISSEVPQNLSASRPQDRQFILSSKKLLLSDSGFYLCAWSVSRYEQYFGPGTRLTVT.

CDR3 DNA: TGTGCCAGCAGCTATAGCGGTTCCAGCTCCTACGAGCAGTACTTC. It encodes CASSYSGSSSYEQYF. The V gene is TRBV7-9, the J gene TRBJ2-7; possible D gene TRBD2, 6 bases. The CDR3 consists of 15 residues. Per germline, CDR1 SEHNR and CDR2 FQNEAQ (reference sequence). Deletions cut 4 bases from V and 0 bases from J, with 13 bases between.

CDR3 nucleotides: TGTGCCAGCAGCCGAGCCCCGGGACAGGGTCACGAGCAGTACTTC. Protein product: CASSRAPGQGHEQYF. The chain is built from TRBV5-4 and TRBJ2-7; 9 bases match TRBD1. The CDR3 has 15 residues. Germline lookup yields CDR1 SGHNT and CDR2 YYREEE (reference sequence). J gave up 5 bases and V 4 bases, and 10 bases lay outside the gene matches.